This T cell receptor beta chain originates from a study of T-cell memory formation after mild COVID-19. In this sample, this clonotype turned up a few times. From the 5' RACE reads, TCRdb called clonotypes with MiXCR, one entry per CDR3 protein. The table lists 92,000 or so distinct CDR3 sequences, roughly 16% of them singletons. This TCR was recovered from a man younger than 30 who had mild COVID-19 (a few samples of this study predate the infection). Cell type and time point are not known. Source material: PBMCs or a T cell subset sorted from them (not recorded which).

In DNA, the CDR3 is TGCAGTGCTAGAGACTTACAGTTCATGAACACTGAAGCTTTCTTT. Encoded protein: CSARDLQFMNTEAFF. J is TRBJ1-1 and V is TRBV20-1; D ambiguous. V gave up 0 bases and J gave up 0 bases, with 11 bases separating them. The CDR3 has 15 amino acids. Germline assignment: CDR1 DFQATT and CDR2 SNEGSKA (reference sequence).